This TCR beta chain is drawn from a study of glioma-infiltrating T cells after dendritic cell vaccination. As to time point: after dendritic cell vaccination, including at tumor progression/relapse. Produced via immunoSEQ multiplex PCR; TCRdb's table is partial and in-frame only. The repertoire consists of 70,000 to 95,000 clones, with 80% to 90% occurring once and the leading ten covering more than 2%. CDR3 length: 11 amino acids. Trimming removed 8 bases at V and 4 bases at J, with 6 bases between. Germline-derived CDR1 and CDR2 are LNHNV and YYDKDF (reference sequence). The sequenced sample was blood, obtained after dendritic cell vaccination. The TCR comes from a human donor with glioblastoma. The J gene is TRBJ2-1, the V gene TRBV15; the D is unclear. The DNA for the CDR3 is TGTGCCACCCGTTCTTACAATGAGCAGTTCTTC. It is translated as CATRSYNEQFF.